This T cell receptor (beta chain) was retrieved from a study of OX40 agonist ivuxolimab in advanced cancers. Study context: The drug used for patients, ivuxolimab, was an agonistic anti-OX40 (CD134) antibody. Study outcomes and limitations: CD8+ T cells averaged more expanded clones than CD4+.

Assay: immunoSEQ multiplex PCR; the TCRdb copy retains only in-frame clones and omits some. The profile shows some 64,000 clones, roughly 81% of them singletons. The CDR3 has 14 residues. CDR1 is SGHVS and CDR2 is FQNEAQ in the germline V gene. V lost 1 base to trimming and J lost 1 base, with 7 bases between them. Concerning this clone itself: Its antigen is unknown.

Sample: CD4+ or CD8+ T cells sorted from blood, taken in a trial of the OX40 agonist ivuxolimab. The sequence was obtained from an adult with an advanced solid tumor such as melanoma, head and neck, liver or kidney cancer. This chain joins TRBV7-8 and TRBJ1-1; no clear D gene. The chain's CDR3 is CASSLDEGNTEAFF. The DNA of the CDR3 is TGTGCCAGCAGCTTAGATGAGGGGAACACTGAAGCTTTCTTT.